Sequencing of this T cell receptor beta chain was carried out in a study of T cells in Graves' hyperthyroidism and ophthalmopathy. CDR3 length: 15 amino acids. Per germline, CDR1 LGHDT and CDR2 YNNKEL (reference sequence). The ends were cut back, 4 bases at V and 2 bases at J, with 14 bases in the middle. This clonotype was observed many times. The source material, RNA transcripts, was used to amplify TCR beta CDR3 regions. A first-round RT-PCR of the TCR CDR3 used the HTBI primer set. MiXCR, run by TCRdb on the multiplex PCR reads, gives a single entry per CDR3 protein. Among around 200,000 distinct CDR3 sequences listed, over 15% were seen once.

The rearrangement links TRBV3-1 to TRBJ1-2, with D unclear. The receptor was derived from a woman between 45 and 60 years old with Graves' hyperthyroidism. The specimen sequenced was blood. The CDR3 DNA follows: TGTGCCAGCAGCCTCCGATCCTTGATGAACTATGGCTACACCTTC. Residues: CASSLRSLMNYGYTF.